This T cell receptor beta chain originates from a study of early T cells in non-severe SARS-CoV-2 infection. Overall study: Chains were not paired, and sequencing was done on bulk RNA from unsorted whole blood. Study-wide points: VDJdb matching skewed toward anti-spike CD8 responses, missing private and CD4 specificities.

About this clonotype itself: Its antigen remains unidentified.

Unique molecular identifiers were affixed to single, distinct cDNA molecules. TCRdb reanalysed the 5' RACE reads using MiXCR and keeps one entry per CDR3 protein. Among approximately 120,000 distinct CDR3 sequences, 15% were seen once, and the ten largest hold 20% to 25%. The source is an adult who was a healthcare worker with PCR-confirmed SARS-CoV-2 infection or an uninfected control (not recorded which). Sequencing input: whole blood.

The DNA of the CDR3 is TGTGCCAGCAGTTACCGGGACGGGCGGGGAGCTTTCTTT. Its translation is CASSYRDGRGAFF. This sequence joins TRBV6-6 and TRBJ1-1, with D tentatively TRBD1 (5 bases). From germline, CDR1 is MNHNY and CDR2 SVGAGI (reference sequence). The CDR3 contains 13 residues. The V end was cut by 2 bases, the J end by 10 bases, with 14 bases between.